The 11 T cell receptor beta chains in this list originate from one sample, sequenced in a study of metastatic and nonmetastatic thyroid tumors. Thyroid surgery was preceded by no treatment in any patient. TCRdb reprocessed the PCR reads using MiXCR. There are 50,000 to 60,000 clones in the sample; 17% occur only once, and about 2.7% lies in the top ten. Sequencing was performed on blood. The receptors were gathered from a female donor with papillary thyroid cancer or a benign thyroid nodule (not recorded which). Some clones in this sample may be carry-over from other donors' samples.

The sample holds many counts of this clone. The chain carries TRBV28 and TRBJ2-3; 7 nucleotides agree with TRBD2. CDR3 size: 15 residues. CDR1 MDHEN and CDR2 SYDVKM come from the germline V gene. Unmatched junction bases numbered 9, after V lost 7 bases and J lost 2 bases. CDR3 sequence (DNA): TGTGCCAGCACCTCTAGCGGTTCTTACACAGATACGCAGTATTTT. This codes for CASTSSGSYTDTQYF.

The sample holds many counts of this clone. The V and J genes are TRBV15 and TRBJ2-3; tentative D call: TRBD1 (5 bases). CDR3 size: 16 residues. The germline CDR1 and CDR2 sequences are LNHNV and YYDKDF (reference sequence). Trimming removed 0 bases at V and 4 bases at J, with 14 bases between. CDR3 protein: CATSRDLGSRADTQYF. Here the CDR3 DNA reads TGTGCCACCAGCAGAGATCTCGGTAGCAGGGCAGATACGCAGTATTTT.

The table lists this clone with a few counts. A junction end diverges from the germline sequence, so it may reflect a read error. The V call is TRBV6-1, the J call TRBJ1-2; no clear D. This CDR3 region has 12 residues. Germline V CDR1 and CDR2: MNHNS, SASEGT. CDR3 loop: CASMSGYYGYTF. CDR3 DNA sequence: TGTGCCAGCATGTCGGGGTACTACGGCTACACCTTC.

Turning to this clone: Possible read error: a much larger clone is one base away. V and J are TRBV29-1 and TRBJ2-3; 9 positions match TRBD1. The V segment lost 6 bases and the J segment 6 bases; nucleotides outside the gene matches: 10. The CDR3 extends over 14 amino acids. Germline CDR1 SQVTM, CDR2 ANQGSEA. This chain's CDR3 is CSVRGGQGSDTQYF. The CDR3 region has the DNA TGCAGCGTCCGGGGCGGACAGGGGAGCGATACGCAGTATTTT.

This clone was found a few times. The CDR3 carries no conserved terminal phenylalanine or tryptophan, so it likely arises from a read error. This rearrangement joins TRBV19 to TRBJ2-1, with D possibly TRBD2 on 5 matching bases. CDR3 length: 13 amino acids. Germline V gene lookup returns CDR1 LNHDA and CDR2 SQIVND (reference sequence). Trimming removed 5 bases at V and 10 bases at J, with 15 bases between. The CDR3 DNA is TGTGCCAGTAGTCTAATAGAGGGATCGGAGCAGTTCTCC. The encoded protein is CASSLIEGSEQFS.

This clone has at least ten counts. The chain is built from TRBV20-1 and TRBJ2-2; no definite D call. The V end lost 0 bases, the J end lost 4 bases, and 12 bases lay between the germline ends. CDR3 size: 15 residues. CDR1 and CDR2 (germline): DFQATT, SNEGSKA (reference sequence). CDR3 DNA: TGCAGTGCTAGAGAAGGAGTAAGGCGCACCGGGGAGCTGTTTTTT. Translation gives CSAREGVRRTGELFF.

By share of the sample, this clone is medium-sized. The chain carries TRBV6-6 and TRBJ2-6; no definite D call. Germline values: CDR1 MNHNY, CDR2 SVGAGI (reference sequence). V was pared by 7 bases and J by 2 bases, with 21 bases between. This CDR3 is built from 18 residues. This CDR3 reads CASTSMRPRVAGANVLTF. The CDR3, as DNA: TGTGCCAGCACCTCCATGAGGCCGAGAGTAGCTGGGGCCAACGTCCTGACTTTC.

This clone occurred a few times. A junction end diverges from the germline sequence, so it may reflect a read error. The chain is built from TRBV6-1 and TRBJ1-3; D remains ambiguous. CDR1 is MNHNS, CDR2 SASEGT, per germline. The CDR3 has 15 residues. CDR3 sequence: CASSEGRTAGNNIYF. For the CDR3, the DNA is TGTGCCAGCAGTGAAGGTAGGACTGCGGGAAACAACATATATTTT.

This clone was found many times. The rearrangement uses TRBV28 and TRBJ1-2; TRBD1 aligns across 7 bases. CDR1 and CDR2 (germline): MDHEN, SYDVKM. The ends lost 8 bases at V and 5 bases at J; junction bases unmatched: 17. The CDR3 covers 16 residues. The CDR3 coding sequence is TGTGCCAGCCGAACCGGCGAGGACAGGATACTATATGGCTACACCTTC. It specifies CASRTGEDRILYGYTF.

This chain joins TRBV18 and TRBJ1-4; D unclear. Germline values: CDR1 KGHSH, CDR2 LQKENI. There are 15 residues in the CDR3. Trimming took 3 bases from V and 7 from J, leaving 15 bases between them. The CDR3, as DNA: TGTGCCAGCTCACCTTCCGGCTCTAGAAGTGAAAAACTGTTTTTT. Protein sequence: CASSPSGSRSEKLFF.

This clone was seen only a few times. The CDR3: CASSSGTGSSPLHF. CDR3 bases: TGTGCCAGTTCGAGCGGGACAGGGAGTTCACCCCTCCACTTT. The chain has TRBV19 and TRBJ1-6; TRBD1 agrees at 9 bases. V lost 8 bases and J lost 9; bases outside the gene matches: 8. The CDR3 is made up of 14 amino acids. Germline V CDR1 and CDR2: LNHDA, SQIVND (reference sequence).